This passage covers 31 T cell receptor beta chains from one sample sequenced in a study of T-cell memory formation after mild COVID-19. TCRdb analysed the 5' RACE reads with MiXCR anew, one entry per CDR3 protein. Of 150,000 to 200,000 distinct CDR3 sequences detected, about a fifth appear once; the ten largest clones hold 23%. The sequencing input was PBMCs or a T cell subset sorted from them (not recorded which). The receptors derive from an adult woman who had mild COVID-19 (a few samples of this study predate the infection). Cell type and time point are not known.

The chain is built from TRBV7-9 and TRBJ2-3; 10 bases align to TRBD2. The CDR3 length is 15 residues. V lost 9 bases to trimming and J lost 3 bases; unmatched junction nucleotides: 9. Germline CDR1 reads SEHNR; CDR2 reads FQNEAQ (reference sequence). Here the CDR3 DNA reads TGTGCCAGTTGTGAAGCGGGAGGGCCGACAGATACGCAGTATTTT. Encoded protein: CASCEAGGPTDTQYF.

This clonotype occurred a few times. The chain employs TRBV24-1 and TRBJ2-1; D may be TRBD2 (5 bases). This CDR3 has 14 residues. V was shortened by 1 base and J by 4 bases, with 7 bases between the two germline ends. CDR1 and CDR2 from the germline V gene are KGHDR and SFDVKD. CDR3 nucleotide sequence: TGTGCCACCAGTGATTTAGAGGGTTACAATGAGCAGTTCTTC. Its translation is CATSDLEGYNEQFF.

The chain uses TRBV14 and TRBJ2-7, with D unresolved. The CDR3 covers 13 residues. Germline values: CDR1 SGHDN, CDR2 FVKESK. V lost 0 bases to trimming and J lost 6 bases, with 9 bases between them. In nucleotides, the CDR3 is TGTGCCAGCAGCCAAGAGGCCACTGGCGAGCAGTACTTC. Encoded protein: CASSQEATGEQYF. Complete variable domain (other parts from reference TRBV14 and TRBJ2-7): EAGVTQFPSHSVIEKGQTVTLRCDPISGHDNLYWYRRVMGKEIKFLLHFVKESKQDESGMPNNRFLAERTGGTYSTLKVQPAELEDSGVYFCASSQEATGEQYFGPGTRLTVT.

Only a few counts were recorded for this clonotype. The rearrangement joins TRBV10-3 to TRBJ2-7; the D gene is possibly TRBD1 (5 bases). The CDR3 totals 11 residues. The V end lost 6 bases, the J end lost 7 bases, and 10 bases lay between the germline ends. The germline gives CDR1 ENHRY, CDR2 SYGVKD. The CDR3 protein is CAISQGGEQYF. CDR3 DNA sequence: TGTGCCATCAGCCAGGGTGGAGAGCAGTACTTC.

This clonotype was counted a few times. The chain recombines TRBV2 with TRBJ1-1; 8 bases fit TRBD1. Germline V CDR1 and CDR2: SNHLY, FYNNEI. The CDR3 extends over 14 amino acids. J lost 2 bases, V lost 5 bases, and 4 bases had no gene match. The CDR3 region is CASSFDRGNTEAFF. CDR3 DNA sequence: TGTGCCAGCAGTTTTGACAGGGGCAACACTGAAGCTTTCTTT.

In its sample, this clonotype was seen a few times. The CDR3 DNA is TGTGCCAGCAGCTCCCCAACGGGAGCTCCCCCAGAGTTCTTC. This encodes CASSSPTGAPPEFF. The V gene is TRBV7-9, the J gene TRBJ2-1, with D possibly being TRBD2 (6 bases). The length of the CDR3 is 14 residues. The germline CDR1 and CDR2 sequences are SEHNR and FQNEAQ (reference sequence). V dropped 4 bases and J dropped 14 bases, with 21 bases sitting between them.

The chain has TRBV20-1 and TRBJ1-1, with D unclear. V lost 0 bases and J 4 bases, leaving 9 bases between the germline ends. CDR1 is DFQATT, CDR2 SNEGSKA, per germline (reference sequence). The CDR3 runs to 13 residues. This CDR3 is CSARDLGATEAFF. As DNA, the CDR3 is TGCAGTGCTAGAGATCTAGGCGCCACTGAAGCTTTCTTT.

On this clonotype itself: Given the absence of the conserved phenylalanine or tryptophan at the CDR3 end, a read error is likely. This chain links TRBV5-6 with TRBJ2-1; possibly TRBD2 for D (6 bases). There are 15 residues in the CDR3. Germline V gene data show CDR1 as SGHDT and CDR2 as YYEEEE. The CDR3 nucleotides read TGTGCCAGCAGCCCCGGGGGAAGCTCCTACGATGAGCAGTTCCTC. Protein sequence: CASSPGGSSYDEQFL.

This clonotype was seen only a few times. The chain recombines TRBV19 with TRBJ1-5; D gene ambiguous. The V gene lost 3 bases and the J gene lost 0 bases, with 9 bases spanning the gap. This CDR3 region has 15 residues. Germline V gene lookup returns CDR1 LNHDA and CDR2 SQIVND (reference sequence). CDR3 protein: CASSMNGDSNQPQHF. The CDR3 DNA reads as TGTGCCAGTAGTATGAACGGAGATAGCAATCAGCCCCAGCATTTT.

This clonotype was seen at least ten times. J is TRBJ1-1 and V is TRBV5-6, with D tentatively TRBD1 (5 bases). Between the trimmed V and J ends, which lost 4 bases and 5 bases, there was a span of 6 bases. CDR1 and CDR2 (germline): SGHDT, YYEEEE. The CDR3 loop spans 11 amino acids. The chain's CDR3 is CASSGGTEAFF. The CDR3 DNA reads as TGTGCCAGCAGCGGGGGGACTGAAGCTTTCTTT.

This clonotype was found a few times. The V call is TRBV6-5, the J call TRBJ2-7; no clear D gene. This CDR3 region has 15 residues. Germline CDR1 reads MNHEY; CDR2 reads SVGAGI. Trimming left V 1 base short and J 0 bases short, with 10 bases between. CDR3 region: CASSYYRRSSYEQYF. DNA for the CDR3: TGTGCCAGCAGTTACTACCGACGGTCCTCCTACGAGCAGTACTTC.

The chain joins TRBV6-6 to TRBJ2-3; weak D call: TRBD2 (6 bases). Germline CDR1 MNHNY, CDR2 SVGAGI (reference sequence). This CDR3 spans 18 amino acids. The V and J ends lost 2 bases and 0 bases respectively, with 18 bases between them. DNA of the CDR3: TGTGCCAGCAGTTACACCCGAGGAGGGGCCACTAGCACAGATACGCAGTATTTT. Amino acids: CASSYTRGGATSTDTQYF.

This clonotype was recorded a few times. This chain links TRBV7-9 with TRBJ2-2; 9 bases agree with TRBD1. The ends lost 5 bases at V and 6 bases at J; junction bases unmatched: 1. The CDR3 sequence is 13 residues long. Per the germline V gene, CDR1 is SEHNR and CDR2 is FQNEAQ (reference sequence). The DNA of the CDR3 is TGTGCCAGCAGCGGACAGGGGCCCGGGGAGCTGTTTTTT. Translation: CASSGQGPGELFF.

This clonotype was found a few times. The CDR3 here is CASTPGQESYEQYF. The CDR3 nucleotides are TGTGCCAGCACCCCGGGACAGGAATCCTACGAGCAGTACTTC. The chain joins TRBV2 to TRBJ2-7; TRBD1 aligns across 8 bases. Germline V CDR1 and CDR2: SNHLY, FYNNEI. V shed 7 bases and J 1 base; nucleotides not matched to a gene: 6. This CDR3 comprises 14 residues.

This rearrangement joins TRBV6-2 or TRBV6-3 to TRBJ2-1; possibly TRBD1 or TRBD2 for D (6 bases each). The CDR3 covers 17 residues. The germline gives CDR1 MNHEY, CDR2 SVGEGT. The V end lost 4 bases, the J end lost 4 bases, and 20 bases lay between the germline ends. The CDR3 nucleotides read TGTGCCAGCAGTTGGGGGCCCCGCAGAGGGGGGTACAATGAGCAGTTCTTC. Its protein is CASSWGPRRGGYNEQFF.

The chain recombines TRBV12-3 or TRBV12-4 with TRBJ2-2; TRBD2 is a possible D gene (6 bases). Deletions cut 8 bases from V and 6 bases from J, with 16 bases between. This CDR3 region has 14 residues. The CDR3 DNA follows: TGTGCCAGCGGATTGGAGGGGATGGCCGGGGAGCTGTTTTTT. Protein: CASGLEGMAGELFF.

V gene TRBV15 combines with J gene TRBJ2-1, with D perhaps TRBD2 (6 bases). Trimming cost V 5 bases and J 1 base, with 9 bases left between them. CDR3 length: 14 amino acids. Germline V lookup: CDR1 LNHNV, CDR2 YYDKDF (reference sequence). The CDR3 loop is CATSEDYSYNEQFF. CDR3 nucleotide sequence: TGTGCCACCAGCGAGGACTATTCCTACAATGAGCAGTTCTTC.

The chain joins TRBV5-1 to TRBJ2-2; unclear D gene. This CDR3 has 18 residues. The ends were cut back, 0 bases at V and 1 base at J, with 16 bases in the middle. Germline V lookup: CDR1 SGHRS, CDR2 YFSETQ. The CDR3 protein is CASSLEITTALNTGELFF. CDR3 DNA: TGCGCCAGCAGCTTGGAAATAACGACCGCACTGAACACCGGGGAGCTGTTTTTT.

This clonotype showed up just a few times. CDR3 nucleotides: TGTGCCAGCAGCTCGCTAGCGGAGAATTACGAGCAGTACTTC. This sequence encodes CASSSLAENYEQYF. The chain is built from TRBV5-6 and TRBJ2-7, with 7 nucleotides matching TRBD2. This CDR3 has 14 residues. V shed 3 bases and J 4 bases; nucleotides not matched to a gene: 7. Germline lookup yields CDR1 SGHDT and CDR2 YYEEEE.

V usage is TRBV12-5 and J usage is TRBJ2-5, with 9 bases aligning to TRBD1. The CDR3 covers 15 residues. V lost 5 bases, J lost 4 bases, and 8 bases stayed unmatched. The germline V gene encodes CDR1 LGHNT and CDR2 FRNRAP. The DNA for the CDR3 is TGTGCTAGTGGTCACTCCGGGACAGGGAGAGAGACCCAGTACTTC. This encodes CASGHSGTGRETQYF.

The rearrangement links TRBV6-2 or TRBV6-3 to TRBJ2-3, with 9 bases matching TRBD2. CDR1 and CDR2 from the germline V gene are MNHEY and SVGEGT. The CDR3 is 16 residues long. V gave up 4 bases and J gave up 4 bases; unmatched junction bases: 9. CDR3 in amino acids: CASSSDWAGGPDTQYF. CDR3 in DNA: TGTGCCAGCAGTTCGGATTGGGCGGGAGGGCCAGATACGCAGTATTTT.

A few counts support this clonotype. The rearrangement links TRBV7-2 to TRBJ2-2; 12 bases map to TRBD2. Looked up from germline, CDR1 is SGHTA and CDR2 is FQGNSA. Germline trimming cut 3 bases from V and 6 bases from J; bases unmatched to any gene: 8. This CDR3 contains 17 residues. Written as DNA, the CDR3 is TGTGCCAGCAGCTTTGTTGGACTAGCGGGACTCGCCGGGGAGCTGTTTTTT. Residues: CASSFVGLAGLAGELFF.

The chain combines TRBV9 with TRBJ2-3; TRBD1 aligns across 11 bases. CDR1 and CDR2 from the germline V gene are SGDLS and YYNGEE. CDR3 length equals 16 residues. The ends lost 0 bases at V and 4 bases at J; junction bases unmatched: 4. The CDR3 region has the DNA TGTGCCAGCAGCGTAGCGGGACAGGGGGGGGCAGATACGCAGTATTTT. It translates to CASSVAGQGGADTQYF.

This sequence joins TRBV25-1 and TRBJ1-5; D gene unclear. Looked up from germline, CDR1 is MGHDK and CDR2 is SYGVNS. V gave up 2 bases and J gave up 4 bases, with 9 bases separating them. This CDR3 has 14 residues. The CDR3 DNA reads TGTGCCAGCAGTGAAACAGCGACAAATCAGCCCCAGCATTTT. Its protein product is CASSETATNQPQHF.

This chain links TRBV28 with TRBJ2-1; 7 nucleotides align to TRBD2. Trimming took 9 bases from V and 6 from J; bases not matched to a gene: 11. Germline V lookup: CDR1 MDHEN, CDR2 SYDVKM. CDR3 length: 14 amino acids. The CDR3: CASDGGGAGNEQFF. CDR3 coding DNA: TGTGCCAGTGATGGGGGGGGAGCTGGCAATGAGCAGTTCTTC.

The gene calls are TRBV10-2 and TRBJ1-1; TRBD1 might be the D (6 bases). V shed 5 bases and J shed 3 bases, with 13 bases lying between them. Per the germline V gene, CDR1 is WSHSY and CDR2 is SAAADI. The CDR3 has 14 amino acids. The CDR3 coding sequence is TGCGCCAGCAGTCCTGACAGGAGTCACACTGAAGCTTTCTTT. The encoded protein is CASSPDRSHTEAFF.

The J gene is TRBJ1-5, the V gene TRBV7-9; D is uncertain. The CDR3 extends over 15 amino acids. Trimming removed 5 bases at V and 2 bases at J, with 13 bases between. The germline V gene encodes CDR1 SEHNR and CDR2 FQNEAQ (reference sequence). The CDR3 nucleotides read TGTGCCAGCAGCCGGAACGTGGTGGGCAATCAGCCCCAGCATTTT. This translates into CASSRNVVGNQPQHF.

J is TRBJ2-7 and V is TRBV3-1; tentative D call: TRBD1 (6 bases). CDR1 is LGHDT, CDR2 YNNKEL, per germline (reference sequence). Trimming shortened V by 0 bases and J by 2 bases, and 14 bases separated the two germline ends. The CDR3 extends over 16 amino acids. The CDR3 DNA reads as TGTGCCAGCAGCCAAGATTTGGGGGCAGGGACCTACGAGCAGTACTTC. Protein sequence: CASSQDLGAGTYEQYF.

DNA for the CDR3: TGTGCCAGCAGCTGGACTAGCGGGAGTGATACGCAGTATTTT. Translation gives CASSWTSGSDTQYF. The rearrangement uses TRBV7-6 and TRBJ2-3; 13 nucleotides match TRBD2. The V gene's germline CDR1 is SGHVS and CDR2 FNYEAQ. CDR3 length: 14 amino acids. V dropped 4 bases and J dropped 6; count of bases not matched to a gene: 1.

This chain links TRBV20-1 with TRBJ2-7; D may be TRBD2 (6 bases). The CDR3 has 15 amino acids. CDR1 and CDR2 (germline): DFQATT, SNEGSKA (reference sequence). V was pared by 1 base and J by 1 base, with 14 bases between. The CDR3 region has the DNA TGCAGTGCTAGAGGCCTCCGGGACTGGTCCTACGAGCAGTACTTC. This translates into CSARGLRDWSYEQYF.

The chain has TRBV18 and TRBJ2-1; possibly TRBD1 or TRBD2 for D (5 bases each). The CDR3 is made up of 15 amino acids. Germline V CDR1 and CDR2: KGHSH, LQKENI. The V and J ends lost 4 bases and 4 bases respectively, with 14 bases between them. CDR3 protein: CASSLGRDPYNEQFF. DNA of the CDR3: TGTGCCAGCTCACTAGGCCGGGACCCTTACAATGAGCAGTTCTTC.